This TCR beta chain was captured by sequencing in a study of preoperative IRX-2 immunotherapy in early breast cancer. The treatment: preoperative locoregional IRX-2 cytokine immunotherapy. Preoperative locoregional IRX-2 cytokine immunotherapy was tested in the phase Ib source study. This table comes from immunoSEQ multiplex PCR, and its TCRdb copy is limited to in-frame clones, with some not included. The sample includes 24,000 or so clones, 85% to 95% of them seen just once. This TCR was recovered from a human donor with breast cancer. The source material was tumor tissue, sampled after IRX-2 immunotherapy.

CDR3 nucleotides: TGTGCCAGCAGGGACCCCTATAGGGGCGGAGGCTACACCTTC. Translated: CASRDPYRGGGYTF. V usage is TRBV6-5 and J usage is TRBJ1-2; weak D call: TRBD1 (5 bases). V lost 6 bases and J 8 bases, leaving 19 bases between the germline ends. In germline, CDR1 is MNHEY, CDR2 SVGAGI. This CDR3 region has 14 residues.